This passage covers 14 T cell receptor beta chains from one sample sequenced in a study of T cell responses to AZD1222 COVID-19 vaccine. Libraries were prepared by immunoSEQ multiplex PCR; TCRdb keeps only in-frame clonotypes and omits some of them. The sample comprises some 120,000 clones, 80% to 90% of which are singletons, and over 8.5% rests with the top ten. Source: peripheral blood, taken on day 0 of AZD1222 vaccination. The receptors stem from an adult in good health.

The genes are TRBV18 and TRBJ1-2; 7 positions agree with TRBD1. Germline CDR1 KGHSH, CDR2 LQKENI. This CDR3 has 13 residues. The ends lost 2 bases at V and 4 bases at J; junction bases unmatched: 1. Here the CDR3 DNA reads TGTGCCAGCTCACCAAGGGACAGCTATGGCTACACCTTC. Its translation is CASSPRDSYGYTF. Filled out from reference TRBV18 and TRBJ1-2, the complete variable domain reads NAGVMQNPRHLVRRRGQEARLRCSPMKGHSHVYWYRQLPEEGLKFMVYLQKENIIDESGMPKERFSAEFPKEGPSILRIQQVVRGDSAAYFCASSPRDSYGYTFGSGTRLTVV.

The J gene is TRBJ1-2, the V gene TRBV6-2 or TRBV6-3, with D possibly TRBD1 on 5 matching bases. The CDR3 is made up of 14 amino acids. Trimming cost V 5 bases and J 8 bases, with 18 bases left between them. CDR1 and CDR2 from the germline V gene are MNHEY and SVGEGT. The CDR3 reads CASSPGTSVRGYTF. DNA for the CDR3: TGTGCCAGCAGTCCCGGGACTAGTGTCAGGGGCTACACCTTC.

The rearrangement uses TRBV12-3 or TRBV12-4 and TRBJ1-5; TRBD1 might be the D (5 bases). The CDR3 runs to 13 residues. With 6 bases removed from V and 3 bases from J, the gap between germline ends came to 9 bases. The CDR3 protein is CASSHRNNQPQHF. Written as DNA, the CDR3 is TGTGCCAGCAGCCACAGGAACAATCAGCCCCAGCATTTT.

This clone was found once. Relative to the germline gene, one junction end is altered; a read error may explain this. Other DNA sequences in this specimen translate into the identical CDR3. This chain joins TRBV19 and TRBJ1-2; D might be TRBD1 (6 bases). The CDR3 totals 14 residues. CDR1 and CDR2 from the germline V gene are LNHDA and SQIVND (reference sequence). The CDR3 DNA reads as TGTGCTAGTAGTACCCAGGACAGCACCAATGGCTACACCTTC. It is translated as CASSTQDSTNGYTF.

This clone was found a few times. The genes are TRBV19 and TRBJ2-7, with 9 bases aligning to TRBD1. J gave up 6 bases and V 3 bases, and 9 bases lay outside the gene matches. Germline V gives CDR1 LNHDA, CDR2 SQIVND (reference sequence). The CDR3 contains 15 residues. The CDR3 nucleotides read TGTGCCAGTAGTATCTCGCGACAGGGGGGTGTCGAGCAGTACTTC. Its translation is CASSISRQGGVEQYF.

This clone was detected once. V usage is TRBV7-2 and J usage is TRBJ2-7; TRBD2 matches at 10 bases. J gave up 3 bases and V 2 bases, and 10 bases lay outside the gene matches. There are 17 residues in the CDR3. Looked up from germline, CDR1 is SGHTA and CDR2 is FQGNSA. The CDR3 DNA is TGTGCCAGCAGCTTAAGGTCTAGCGGGAGAGTTAGCTACGAGCAGTACTTC. Protein sequence: CASSLRSSGRVSYEQYF.

This clone has at least ten counts. The rearrangement uses TRBV5-4 and TRBJ1-5; 12 nucleotides align to TRBD1. J gave up 4 bases and V 2 bases, and 7 bases lay outside the gene matches. CDR1 and CDR2 from the germline V gene are SGHNT and YYREEE (reference sequence). The CDR3 is made up of 17 amino acids. The CDR3 loop reads CASSFGTGGLSNQPQHF. CDR3 DNA: TGTGCCAGCAGCTTCGGGACAGGGGGCCTCTCTAATCAGCCCCAGCATTTT.

J is TRBJ1-4 and V is TRBV24-1; TRBD1 aligns across 11 bases. Trimming took 7 bases from V and 5 from J; bases not matched to a gene: 5. The CDR3 covers 15 residues. Germline V lookup: CDR1 KGHDR, CDR2 SFDVKD. CDR3 DNA sequence: TGTGCCACCAGCGGGACAGGGGGTCCAAATGAAAAACTGTTTTTT. Its translation is CATSGTGGPNEKLFF.

The chain couples TRBV4-3 to TRBJ2-7, with TRBD1 identical over 7 bases. The CDR3 loop spans 15 amino acids. Germline CDR1 LGHNA, CDR2 YSLEER. Germline trimming cut 3 bases from V and 3 bases from J; bases unmatched to any gene: 8. The CDR3 nucleotides read TGCGCCAGCAGCCAGTCCCGGGACAGCCTCTACGAGCAGTACTTC. Protein product: CASSQSRDSLYEQYF.

As concerns this clone: At one of its ends the junction is not consistent with the germline gene, which may arise from a read error. This chain connects TRBV7-2 to TRBJ1-3; D not certain. The CDR3 runs 16 residues. Germline V gene sequence: CDR1 SGHTA, CDR2 FQGNSA. The CDR3 sequence is CASSGVMGSPGNTVYF. The CDR3 nucleotides read TGTGCCAGCAGCGGGGTGATGGGGTCGCCTGGAAACACCGTATATTTT.

The chain uses TRBV6-1 and TRBJ2-3; possible D gene TRBD2, 5 bases. Germline-derived CDR1 and CDR2 are MNHNS and SASEGT. The CDR3 runs to 14 residues. The V and J ends lost 3 bases and 6 bases respectively, with 13 bases between them. The CDR3 is CASSEPARGDTQYF. CDR3 bases: TGTGCCAGCAGTGAGCCAGCCCGAGGGGATACGCAGTATTTT.

This chain links TRBV5-1 with TRBJ1-1, with TRBD1 matching 7 bases. The germline gives CDR1 SGHRS, CDR2 YFSETQ. The trim removed 4 bases at V and 1 base at J, leaving 7 bases unmatched. CDR3 length: 15 amino acids. The CDR3 region has the DNA TGCGCCAGCAGCGGTGCCGGACAGGCGAACACTGAAGCTTTCTTT. Its protein product is CASSGAGQANTEAFF.

The V gene is TRBV13, the J gene TRBJ1-1; D unresolved. Germline values: CDR1 PRHDT, CDR2 FYEKMQ (reference sequence). This CDR3 has 12 amino acids. V gave up 2 bases and J gave up 8 bases, with 9 bases separating them. The CDR3 reads CASSLIQGEAFF. The CDR3 DNA sequence: TGTGCCAGCAGCTTAATTCAAGGGGAAGCTTTCTTT.

This clone has a single count. V and J are TRBV14 and TRBJ2-1; 8 nucleotides line up with TRBD1. Trimming at V came to 8 bases and at J to 2 bases, leaving 2 bases not matched to a gene. Germline CDR1 reads SGHDN; CDR2 reads FVKESK. This CDR3 comprises 13 residues. The CDR3 is CASAGQAYNEQFF. In DNA, the CDR3 is TGTGCCAGCGCGGGACAGGCCTACAATGAGCAGTTCTTC.